Listed below are T cell receptor beta chains from one sample, sequenced in a study of shared clonotypes between healthy human individuals. Here immunoSEQ multiplex PCR was the method, and the copy in TCRdb shows in-frame clones only, minus some. This sample has 2.3 million or so clones, with roughly 93% found just once. The sequenced sample was naive CD4+ T cells from PBMCs. Source of these receptors: a young man in good health. Some clones in this sample may be carry-over from other donors' samples. Each CDR3 is given with its conserved first and last residue. The order of the fields is J gene, V gene, CDR3 protein.

TRBJ2-3 TRBV2 CARGGLAGVDTQYF
TRBJ2-3 TRBV11-2 CASSLIIRKEGPDTQYF
TRBJ1-5 TRBV5-6 CASSSTMNSNQPQHF
TRBJ1-5 TRBV18 CASSPVADGNQPQHF
TRBJ2-1 TRBV5-1 CASSLVSGDNEQFF
TRBJ1-1 TRBV27 CASSSDPTAMATEAFF
TRBJ1-4 TRBV25-1 CASSDPRRSTNEKLFF
TRBJ1-3 TRBV19 CASSNWFGGGGNTIYF
TRBJ2-1 TRBV4-1 CASSQDLGSGRHEQFF
TRBJ1-1 TRBV28 CASRRDRSNTEAFF
TRBJ1-3 TRBV5-1 CASSVALGGGHGNTIYF
TRBJ2-7 TRBV11-1 CASSPDRAPDEQYF
TRBJ2-6 TRBV5-1 CASSGSSGANVLTF
TRBJ1-1 TRBV5-1 CASSLSRGNTEAFF
TRBJ2-2 TRBV5-1 CASSLVAGSNTGELFF
TRBJ2-3 TRBV14 CASSQDASTDTQYF
TRBJ2-4 TRBV19 CARQTSGLAKNIQYF
TRBJ2-1 TRBV10-1 CASPDGSYNEQFF
TRBJ2-5 TRBV9 CASSVGLAGAYQETQYF
TRBJ2-5 TRBV5-1 CASSLIAGVGGETQYF
TRBJ2-1 TRBV5-6 CASSLRTSGRRNEQFF
TRBJ2-7 TRBV28 CASSLPGSAYEQYF
TRBJ2-2 TRBV7-2 CASSLGGTGTGELFF
TRBJ2-2 TRBV5-1 CASSFLAGYTGELFF
TRBJ2-7 TRBV4-1 CASSHALSSGSYEQYF
TRBJ1-2 TRBV5-6 CASSLVRGRNYGYTF
TRBJ2-2 TRBV30 CAWRGRGRTNTGELFF
TRBJ2-5 TRBV5-3 CARSRGLAGVKYQETQYF
TRBJ1-6 TRBV6-8 CASSYSFSKDRGLPLHF
TRBJ2-7 TRBV13 CASSTTRGVPHEQYF
TRBJ2-1 TRBV19 CASSIRRGNSYNEQFF
TRBJ2-7 TRBV28 CASSRTSGSYEQYF
TRBJ2-5 TRBV6-5 CASSYSRGETQYF
TRBJ1-4 TRBV4-2 CASSHSDRGGEKLFF
TRBJ2-1 TRBV11-2 CASSPALERHWSNEQFF
TRBJ2-7 TRBV29-1 CSVRGGGGAPYEQYF
TRBJ2-7 TRBV5-1 CASSLAYGGASYEQYF
TRBJ1-4 TRBV5-8 CASSPGQGVVGEKLFF
TRBJ2-2 TRBV30 CAWRGRRITGELFF
TRBJ2-7 TRBV2 CASSEGGFIEQYF
TRBJ2-3 TRBV7-9 CASSLKVSSSTDTQYF
TRBJ2-5 TRBV30 CAWSVPLDRAYQETQYF
TRBJ2-5 TRBV5-1 CASSLGLAGGGQETQYF
TRBJ1-4 TRBV7-6 CASSRIPAGGPNEKLFF
TRBJ2-7 TRBV7-3 CASSVGLENEQYF
TRBJ1-5 TRBV2 CASHGENRNQPQHF
TRBJ2-5 TRBV4-1 CASSQDRASGQETQYF
TRBJ2-5 TRBV30 CAWRRGLAETQYF
TRBJ2-7 TRBV7-2 CASSRGASPKYF